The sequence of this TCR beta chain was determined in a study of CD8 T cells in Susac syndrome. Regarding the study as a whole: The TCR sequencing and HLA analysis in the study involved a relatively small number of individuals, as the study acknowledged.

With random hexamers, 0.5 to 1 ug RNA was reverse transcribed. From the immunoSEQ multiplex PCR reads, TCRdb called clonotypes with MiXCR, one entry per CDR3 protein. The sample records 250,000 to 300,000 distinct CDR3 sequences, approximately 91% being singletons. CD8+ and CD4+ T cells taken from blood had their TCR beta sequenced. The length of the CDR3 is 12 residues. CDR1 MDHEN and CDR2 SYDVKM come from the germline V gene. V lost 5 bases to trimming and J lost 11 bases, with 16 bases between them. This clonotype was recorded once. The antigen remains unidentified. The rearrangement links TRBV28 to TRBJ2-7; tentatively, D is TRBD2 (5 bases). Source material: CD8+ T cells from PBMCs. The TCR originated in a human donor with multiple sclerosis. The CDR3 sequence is CASSPEGREEYF. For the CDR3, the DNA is TGTGCCAGCAGTCCAGAGGGCCGTGAGGAGTACTTC.